The 14 T cell receptor beta chains in this list originate from one sample, sequenced in a study of CD8 T cells in Susac syndrome. cDNA came from approximately 0.5 to 1 ug RNA primed by random hexamers. TCRdb independently ran MiXCR on the immunoSEQ multiplex PCR reads; one entry per CDR3 protein. The table has 75,000 or so distinct CDR3 sequences, nearly 95% seen once. Sequenced: CD8+ T cells from PBMCs. These receptors were collected from a human donor with Susac syndrome.

The J gene is TRBJ2-5, the V gene TRBV29-1, with no clear D. The CDR3 extends over 11 amino acids. Germline V gene lookup returns CDR1 SQVTM and CDR2 ANQGSEA. The ends were cut back, 4 bases at V and 1 base at J, with 4 bases in the middle. The CDR3 loop is CSVGAQETQYF. In nucleotides, the CDR3 is TGCAGCGTTGGGGCCCAAGAGACCCAGTACTTC. The full variable domain, in which reference TRBV29-1 and TRBJ2-5 provide the parts outside the CDR3, is SAVISQKPSRDICQRGTSLTIQCQVDSQVTMMFWYRQQPGQSLTLIATANQGSEATYESGFVIDKFPISRPNLTFSTLTVSNMSPEDSSIYLCSVGAQETQYFGPGTRLLVL.

The chain carries TRBV4-3 and TRBJ2-5; D uncertain. The CDR3 sequence is 13 residues long. From germline, CDR1 is LGHNA and CDR2 YSLEER. The V gene lost 0 bases and the J gene lost 3 bases, with 5 bases spanning the gap. The CDR3 DNA reads as TGCGCCAGCAGCCAAGATGAGGAAGAGACCCAGTACTTC. Protein product: CASSQDEEETQYF.

V usage is TRBV14 and J usage is TRBJ2-6, with D maybe TRBD2 (6 bases). V was clipped by 8 bases and J by 0 bases, with 20 bases between them. This CDR3 spans 18 amino acids. CDR1 is SGHDN, CDR2 FVKESK, per germline. CDR3 coding DNA: TGTGCCAGCCGAGGACGCGGAGGGGAACTCTCTGGGGCCAACGTCCTGACTTTC. Amino acid sequence: CASRGRGGELSGANVLTF.

The chain couples TRBV19 to TRBJ2-7, with D possibly being TRBD1 (6 bases). The CDR3 runs to 12 residues. CDR1 is LNHDA and CDR2 is SQIVND in the germline V gene (reference sequence). Trimming removed 4 bases from V and 4 bases from J, with 8 bases in between. CDR3 bases: TGTGCCAGTAGTAAAGGGGGTTACGAGCAGTACTTC. It is translated as CASSKGGYEQYF.

This chain connects TRBV19 to TRBJ1-1; 7 bases agree with TRBD1. The CDR3 is 14 residues long. With 7 bases clipped from V and 2 bases from J, the junction kept 7 bases outside the gene matches. CDR1 is LNHDA and CDR2 is SQIVND in the germline V gene (reference sequence). The chain's CDR3 is CASTGQHLNTEAFF. The CDR3 bases are TGTGCCAGTACGGGACAGCATCTCAACACTGAAGCTTTCTTT.

The rearrangement uses TRBV11-2 and TRBJ2-1, with TRBD2 identical over 7 bases. In germline, CDR1 is SGHAT, CDR2 FQNNGV. The CDR3 runs to 13 residues. Germline trimming cut 5 bases from V and 5 bases from J; bases unmatched to any gene: 3. The CDR3 sequence is CASSRGLNNEQFF. CDR3 bases: TGTGCCAGCAGCCGGGGACTAAACAATGAGCAGTTCTTC.

This clonotype was counted a single time. The rearrangement links TRBV7-9 to TRBJ2-7; 7 bases agree with TRBD2. Trimming cost V 4 bases and J 3 bases; bases outside gene matches: 18. This CDR3 region has 18 residues. Germline CDR1 is SEHNR and CDR2 is FQNEAQ (reference sequence). The CDR3: CASSSWRSSSGDHYEQYF. The DNA of the CDR3 is TGTGCCAGCAGCTCCTGGCGATCTTCAAGCGGGGACCACTACGAGCAGTACTTC.

This clonotype was seen just once. This chain links TRBV25-1 with TRBJ2-2, with D perhaps TRBD2 (6 bases). The CDR3 has 14 amino acids. Germline V CDR1 and CDR2: MGHDK, SYGVNS. V lost 7 bases to trimming and J lost 4 bases, with 13 bases between them. CDR3 DNA sequence: TGTGCCAGCACCACCGGGAGTAGCACCGGGGAGCTGTTTTTT. Protein product: CASTTGSSTGELFF. Combining the CDR3 with reference TRBV25-1 and TRBJ2-2 gives the whole variable domain EADIYQTPRYLVIGTGKKITLECSQTMGHDKMYWYQQDPGMELHLIHYSYGVNSTEKGDLSSESTVSRIRTEHFPLTLESARPSHTSQYLCASTTGSSTGELFFGEGSRLTVL.

The V call is TRBV7-9, the J call TRBJ2-6; D ambiguous. This CDR3 has 17 amino acids. Trimming shortened V by 11 bases and J by 2 bases, and 22 bases separated the two germline ends. Looked up from germline, CDR1 is SEHNR and CDR2 is FQNEAQ (reference sequence). In DNA, the CDR3 is TGTGCCCGCGGCGATTTTGTACAGCTAGCTGGGGCCAACGTCCTGACTTTC. The encoded protein is CARGDFVQLAGANVLTF.

This rearrangement joins TRBV6-1 to TRBJ1-2; D is unresolved. The CDR3 spans 12 residues. Germline CDR1 reads MNHNS; CDR2 reads SASEGT. Trimming pared 6 bases from V and 2 bases from J, leaving 7 bases between. The CDR3 DNA reads as TGTGCCAGCAGCGATAGGAACTATGGCTACACCTTC. Translating it yields CASSDRNYGYTF.

The CDR3 DNA follows: TGTGCCAGCAGCCACCCCCCGGGGGTGACCGGGGAGCTGTTTTTT. It specifies CASSHPPGVTGELFF. The gene calls are TRBV4-2 and TRBJ2-2; the D gene is possibly TRBD2 (6 bases). CDR3 length: 15 residues. The germline V gene encodes CDR1 LGHNA and CDR2 YNFKEQ. Trimming shortened V by 3 bases and J by 5 bases, and 13 bases separated the two germline ends.

The rearrangement links TRBV29-1 to TRBJ2-5, with D possibly being TRBD1 (5 bases). Deletions cut 3 bases from V and 1 base from J, with 12 bases between. The CDR3 covers 14 residues. The V gene's germline CDR1 is SQVTM and CDR2 ANQGSEA. This chain's CDR3 is CSVDRQGRQETQYF. The CDR3, as DNA: TGCAGCGTTGATCGGCAGGGCCGCCAAGAGACCCAGTACTTC.

The V call is TRBV24-1, the J call TRBJ2-1, with a tentative D call TRBD1 (5 bases). Germline V gene lookup returns CDR1 KGHDR and CDR2 SFDVKD. The CDR3 sequence is 14 residues long. The V and J ends lost 5 bases and 5 bases respectively, with 12 bases between them. The DNA for the CDR3 is TGTGCCACCAGTGCGGCAGGGTCGGACAATGAGCAGTTCTTC. Its translation: CATSAAGSDNEQFF.

The chain combines TRBV27 with TRBJ1-1; 7 bases are shared with TRBD1. V was pared by 3 bases and J by 5 bases, with 3 bases of the junction left unmatched. The CDR3 contains 13 residues. Germline-derived CDR1 and CDR2 are MNHEY and SMNVEV (reference sequence). CDR3 sequence: CASSFGTATEAFF. The CDR3 DNA reads TGTGCCAGCAGTTTCGGGACAGCAACTGAAGCTTTCTTT.